The 29 T cell receptor beta chains in this list originate from one sample, sequenced in a study of blood T cell repertoires in COVID-19 (dated by TCRdb to 2018 to 2021). Receptors were amplified or captured by the immunoSEQ multiplex PCR assay. What TCRdb holds here is the immuneACCESS table cut down to in-frame rearrangements. Part of the clones is not present; checked against another copy, under half of the missing clones reflect an unresolved V gene, and the others are unexplained. Within this sample are hundreds of thousands of clones, with about nine tenths of them counted one time only. Clones ranked in the top ten supply roughly 0.69% of the sample. The sequencing input was peripheral blood. These receptors were taken from a man aged 40-55 years with acute or convalescent COVID-19.

CDR3 nucleotide sequence: TGTGCCAGTTCTAGACCTGGGAGCAATCAGCCCCAGCATTTT. Protein sequence: CASSRPGSNQPQHF. The chain uses TRBV19 and TRBJ1-5; no clear D gene. Looked up from germline, CDR1 is LNHDA and CDR2 is SQIVND (reference sequence). The CDR3 is 14 amino acids. Trimming shortened V by 8 bases and J by 1 base, and 12 bases separated the two germline ends.

This chain links TRBV6-1 with TRBJ2-5, with 8 bases matching TRBD1. J was trimmed by 5 bases and V by 2 bases; bases with no gene match: 4. Germline assignment: CDR1 MNHNS and CDR2 SASEGT. The CDR3 loop spans 14 amino acids. CDR3 sequence reads: CASSEWDRRETQYF. CDR3 sequence (DNA): TGTGCCAGCAGTGAATGGGACAGGCGGGAGACCCAGTACTTC.

In its sample, this clone was seen a few times. This chain uses TRBV5-6 with TRBJ1-5; the D gene is possibly TRBD1 (5 bases). CDR3 length equals 15 residues. Per germline, CDR1 SGHDT and CDR2 YYEEEE. Deletions cut 1 base from V and 2 bases from J, with 10 bases between. This CDR3 is CASSLKSGGNQPQHF. For the CDR3, the DNA is TGTGCCAGCAGCTTGAAGTCGGGGGGCAATCAGCCCCAGCATTTT.

The CDR3 DNA is TGTGCCAGCAGCGTGGGTCTAGCGGGAGGGCCGGTAGATACGCAGTATTTT. It specifies CASSVGLAGGPVDTQYF. The V gene is TRBV9, the J gene TRBJ2-3, with 12 bases fitting TRBD2. CDR1 SGDLS and CDR2 YYNGEE come from the germline V gene. CDR3 size: 17 residues. V was pared by 2 bases and J by 5 bases, with 9 bases of the junction left unmatched.

CDR3 in amino acids: CASDSSGAGAPRGTYNEQFF. DNA of the CDR3: TGTGCCAGCGACTCCTCCGGGGCGGGGGCCCCCCGGGGGACCTACAATGAGCAGTTCTTC. V usage is TRBV2 and J usage is TRBJ2-1; D may be TRBD2 (7 bases). Trimming shortened V by 8 bases and J by 2 bases, and 31 bases separated the two germline ends. The CDR3 has 20 residues. Per germline, CDR1 SNHLY and CDR2 FYNNEI.

The CDR3 coding sequence is TGCGCCAGCAGCTTGGGGGGTAGCGGAGGTACAGATACGCAGTATTTT. Translation: CASSLGGSGGTDTQYF. The chain uses TRBV5-1 and TRBJ2-3, with D maybe TRBD2 (6 bases). V gave up 0 bases and J gave up 3 bases, with 14 bases separating them. Germline loops: CDR1 SGHRS, CDR2 YFSETQ. The CDR3 is made up of 16 amino acids.

The CDR3: CASRTIHRTLNYGYTF. The CDR3 coding sequence is TGTGCCAGCAGGACGATTCACAGGACCCTCAACTATGGCTACACCTTC. V and J are TRBV2 and TRBJ1-2, with D perhaps matching TRBD1 (5 bases). Trimming left V 6 bases short and J 2 bases short, with 19 bases between. Germline CDR1 SNHLY, CDR2 FYNNEI. The CDR3 sequence is 16 residues long.

The gene calls are TRBV6-2 or TRBV6-3 and TRBJ1-2; 7 bases agree with TRBD1. The CDR3 contains 17 residues. V shed 6 bases, J shed 0 bases, and the junction held 13 bases outside the gene matches. Germline V CDR1 and CDR2: MNHEY, SVGEGT. The CDR3 sequence: CASSTTSTGRSNYGYTF. For the CDR3, the DNA is TGTGCCAGCAGCACCACCTCGACAGGGAGATCTAACTATGGCTACACCTTC.

This chain uses TRBV5-1 with TRBJ2-7; D may be TRBD1 (6 bases). The CDR3 has 13 amino acids. From germline, CDR1 is SGHRS and CDR2 YFSETQ. With 1 base removed from V and 5 bases from J, the gap between germline ends came to 10 bases. The CDR3 DNA reads TGCGCCAGCAGCTTGAGGGGGTCCCACGAGCAGTACTTC. This translates into CASSLRGSHEQYF.

This clone showed up just once. The V and J genes are TRBV19 and TRBJ2-1; 8 nucleotides line up with TRBD1. Germline V gene sequence: CDR1 LNHDA, CDR2 SQIVND (reference sequence). This CDR3 has 16 amino acids. V lost 5 bases, J lost 4 bases, and 10 bases stayed unmatched. Here the CDR3 DNA reads TGTGCCAGTAGTCCGTTCCGGGACAGGAGTTACAATGAGCAGTTCTTC. Protein sequence: CASSPFRDRSYNEQFF.

This clone has only one observation. V gene TRBV5-4 combines with J gene TRBJ2-7; tentatively, D is TRBD1 (6 bases). V was trimmed by 4 bases and J by 3 bases, leaving 11 bases between them. Germline V gene sequence: CDR1 SGHNT, CDR2 YYREEE (reference sequence). This CDR3 region has 13 residues. CDR3 sequence reads: CASSTGPSYEQYF. CDR3 in DNA: TGTGCCAGCAGCACAGGGCCTAGCTACGAGCAGTACTTC.

On this clone itself: The identical CDR3 is also encoded by other nucleotide sequences in the sample. V is TRBV5-1 and J is TRBJ2-7; no clear D gene. V shed 3 bases and J shed 3 bases, with 10 bases lying between them. The CDR3 totals 13 residues. Looked up from germline, CDR1 is SGHRS and CDR2 is YFSETQ. The CDR3 region is CASSSPGLYEQYF. CDR3 nucleotide sequence: TGCGCCAGCAGCTCTCCGGGTCTCTACGAGCAGTACTTC.

V usage is TRBV5-4 and J usage is TRBJ1-4; the D is unclear. This CDR3 has 13 amino acids. V was shortened by 3 bases and J by 8 bases, with 11 bases between the two germline ends. The germline gives CDR1 SGHNT, CDR2 YYREEE (reference sequence). CDR3 nucleotides: TGTGCCAGCAGCTCTTGGGCAGGCGAAAAACTGTTTTTT. Translated, it gives CASSSWAGEKLFF. Looking up the rest from reference TRBV5-4 and TRBJ1-4 gives the full variable domain: ETGVTQSPTHLIKTRGQQVTLRCSSQSGHNTVSWYQQALGQGPQFIFQYYREEENGRGNFPPRFSGLQFPNYSSELNVNALELDDSALYLCASSSWAGEKLFFGSGTQLSVL.

The genes are TRBV19 and TRBJ1-2, with D possibly being TRBD1 (6 bases). Trimming removed 5 bases at V and 4 bases at J, with 17 bases between. CDR1 is LNHDA, CDR2 SQIVND, per germline (reference sequence). The CDR3 totals 15 residues. In DNA, the CDR3 is TGTGCCAGTAGTGAGGGGTACAGGGAGACCTATGGCTACACCTTC. Translation: CASSEGYRETYGYTF.

This rearrangement joins TRBV15 to TRBJ1-4, with a tentative D call TRBD1 (5 bases). Germline CDR1 and CDR2: LNHNV and YYDKDF (reference sequence). V dropped 3 bases and J dropped 3 bases, with 14 bases sitting between them. The CDR3 contains 16 residues. This chain's CDR3 is CATSRPTRGANEKLFF. Written as DNA, the CDR3 is TGTGCCACCAGCAGGCCCACGCGGGGGGCTAATGAAAAACTGTTTTTT. The full variable domain, rest sourced from reference TRBV15 and TRBJ1-4, is DAMVIQNPRYQVTQFGKPVTLSCSQTLNHNVMYWYQQKSSQAPKLLFHYYDKDFNNEADTPDNFQSRRPNTSFCFLDIRSPGLGDTAMYLCATSRPTRGANEKLFFGSGTQLSVL.

The CDR3: CASSELGGQENYGYTF. CDR3 sequence (DNA): TGTGCCAGCAGTGAGTTAGGTGGACAGGAGAACTATGGCTACACCTTC. This chain connects TRBV27 to TRBJ1-2; 7 bases match TRBD1. The germline V gene has CDR1 MNHEY and CDR2 SMNVEV (reference sequence). The junction had 11 bases not matched to a gene; V was cut back by 5 bases and J by 2 bases. This CDR3 is built from 16 residues.

This clone was seen a handful of times. The CDR3 nucleotides are TGTGCCAGCAGCTCGCTCTCCGGGGGGAACACCATATATTTT. Amino acids: CASSSLSGGNTIYF. The chain employs TRBV7-9 and TRBJ1-3; D may be TRBD1 (5 bases). Germline CDR1 reads SEHNR; CDR2 reads FQNEAQ (reference sequence). This CDR3 region has 14 residues. V shed 4 bases and J shed 7 bases, with 14 bases lying between them.

This chain connects TRBV28 to TRBJ1-1, with no clear D. The CDR3 extends over 13 amino acids. V was shortened by 6 bases and J by 0 bases, with 8 bases between the two germline ends. From germline, CDR1 is MDHEN and CDR2 SYDVKM. The CDR3 bases are TGTGCCAGCAGGCCTACAGTGAACACTGAAGCTTTCTTT. Encoded protein: CASRPTVNTEAFF.

The chain links TRBV10-3 to TRBJ2-2; 10 bases fit TRBD2. The V segment lost 0 bases and the J segment 4 bases; nucleotides outside the gene matches: 5. The CDR3 extends over 17 amino acids. Germline CDR1 ENHRY, CDR2 SYGVKD. This CDR3 is CAISESGTSEVTGELFF. The DNA for the CDR3 is TGTGCCATCAGTGAGTCCGGGACTAGCGAGGTCACCGGGGAGCTGTTTTTT.

The chain recombines TRBV5-1 with TRBJ2-3, with D possibly TRBD2 on 6 matching bases. The germline CDR1 and CDR2 sequences are SGHRS and YFSETQ. The ends were cut back, 0 bases at V and 0 bases at J, with 8 bases in the middle. This CDR3 has 15 residues. CDR3 protein: CASSLAAGSTDTQYF. CDR3 nucleotide sequence: TGCGCCAGCAGCTTGGCCGCGGGGAGCACAGATACGCAGTATTTT. The whole variable domain, filled in from reference TRBV5-1 and TRBJ2-3, reads KAGVTQTPRYLIKTRGQQVTLSCSPISGHRSVSWYQQTPGQGLQFLFEYFSETQRNKGNFPGRFSGRQFSNSRSEMNVSTLELGDSALYLCASSLAAGSTDTQYFGPGTRLTVL.

The chain joins TRBV19 to TRBJ2-2, with 10 bases aligning to TRBD1. The CDR3 covers 14 residues. Germline trimming cut 11 bases from V and 2 bases from J; bases unmatched to any gene: 5. The germline V gene encodes CDR1 LNHDA and CDR2 SQIVND (reference sequence). The CDR3 region is CASGTGVNTGELFF. In nucleotides, the CDR3 is TGTGCCTCCGGGACAGGGGTTAACACCGGGGAGCTGTTTTTT.

The chain is built from TRBV9 and TRBJ2-7, with D perhaps matching TRBD2 (6 bases). The germline V gene has CDR1 SGDLS and CDR2 YYNGEE. The CDR3 is 15 residues long. The germline V and J ends were trimmed by 0 bases and 5 bases, with 15 bases remaining between them. The CDR3 region has the DNA TGTGCCAGCAGCGTAGGGAGGGGCTCCTCAAACGAGCAGTACTTC. This gives the protein CASSVGRGSSNEQYF.

The CDR3 protein is CASSVATTSGSKNWNEQFF. CDR3 coding DNA: TGTGCCAGCAGCGTAGCCACTACTAGCGGGAGTAAAAATTGGAATGAGCAGTTCTTC. This chain links TRBV9 with TRBJ2-1, with 11 bases aligning to TRBD2. The germline gives CDR1 SGDLS, CDR2 YYNGEE. There are 19 residues in the CDR3. V trimming: 0 bases; J trimming: 7 bases; junction bases outside the gene matches: 15.

The chain has TRBV5-1 and TRBJ2-5; D gene ambiguous. The CDR3 extends over 14 amino acids. V was pared by 1 base and J by 3 bases, with 10 bases between. The germline V gene has CDR1 SGHRS and CDR2 YFSETQ. CDR3 bases: TGCGCCAGCAGCTTGTCAAATCCGGAAGAGACCCAGTACTTC. Its translation is CASSLSNPEETQYF. Complete variable domain (other parts from reference TRBV5-1 and TRBJ2-5): KAGVTQTPRYLIKTRGQQVTLSCSPISGHRSVSWYQQTPGQGLQFLFEYFSETQRNKGNFPGRFSGRQFSNSRSEMNVSTLELGDSALYLCASSLSNPEETQYFGPGTRLLVL.

V and J are TRBV9 and TRBJ2-1, with a possible D match to TRBD2 (6 bases). The CDR3 contains 16 residues. Trimming took off 2 bases at V and 10 bases at J, with 22 bases between the two ends. Germline values: CDR1 SGDLS, CDR2 YYNGEE. The CDR3 region is CASSVRGDLPSQEQFF. Written as DNA, the CDR3 is TGTGCCAGCAGCGTGCGGGGAGACCTCCCCTCTCAGGAGCAGTTCTTC.

This chain joins TRBV4-1 and TRBJ1-2, with TRBD1 matching 9 bases. CDR1 and CDR2 (germline): MGHRA, YSYEKL. The V and J ends lost 2 bases and 3 bases, in that order; junction bases with no gene match: 4. This CDR3 comprises 15 residues. The CDR3 DNA reads as TGCGCCAGCAGCCAACAGACAGGGGGATACTATGGCTACACCTTC. Translating it yields CASSQQTGGYYGYTF.

The chain employs TRBV9 and TRBJ1-1; D possibly corresponds to TRBD1 (5 bases). CDR1 and CDR2 from the germline V gene are SGDLS and YYNGEE. The germline V and J ends were trimmed by 0 bases and 4 bases, with 10 bases remaining between them. CDR3 length: 14 residues. CDR3: CASSVDGGGTEAFF. The DNA of the CDR3 is TGTGCCAGCAGCGTAGATGGGGGGGGCACTGAAGCTTTCTTT.

The CDR3: CASSVRDRSSYEQYF. DNA of the CDR3: TGTGCCAGCAGCGTCCGGGACAGGAGCTCCTACGAGCAGTACTTC. The chain recombines TRBV6-5 with TRBJ2-7; 8 bases line up with TRBD1. Germline lookup yields CDR1 MNHEY and CDR2 SVGAGI. V lost 6 bases and J lost 0; bases outside the gene matches: 7. The CDR3 is made up of 15 amino acids.

The rearrangement links TRBV6-5 to TRBJ2-7, with a possible D match to TRBD2 (6 bases). V dropped 6 bases and J dropped 6 bases, with 18 bases sitting between them. The CDR3 sequence is 14 residues long. CDR1 and CDR2 (germline): MNHEY, SVGAGI. The CDR3 nucleotides read TGTGCCAGCAGGGGGACTGGCTTTACAGGCGAGCAGTACTTC. Translation gives CASRGTGFTGEQYF.